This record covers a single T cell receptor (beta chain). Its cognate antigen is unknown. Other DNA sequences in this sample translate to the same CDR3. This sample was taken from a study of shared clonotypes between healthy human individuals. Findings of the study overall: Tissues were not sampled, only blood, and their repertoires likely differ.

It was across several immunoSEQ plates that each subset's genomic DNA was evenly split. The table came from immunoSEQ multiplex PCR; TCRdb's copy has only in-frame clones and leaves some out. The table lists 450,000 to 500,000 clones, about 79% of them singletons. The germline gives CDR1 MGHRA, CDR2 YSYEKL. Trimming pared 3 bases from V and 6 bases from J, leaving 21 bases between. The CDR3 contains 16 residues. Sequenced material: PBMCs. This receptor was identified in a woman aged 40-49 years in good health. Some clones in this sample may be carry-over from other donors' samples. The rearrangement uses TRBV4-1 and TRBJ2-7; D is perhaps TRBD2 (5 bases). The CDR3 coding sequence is TGCGCCAGCAGCCAGGATAGGAGGACTTCCGCCGGCGAGCAGTACTTC. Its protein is CASSQDRRTSAGEQYF.